This TCR beta chain is from a study of patients and donors after allogeneic stem cell transplantation. TCRdb fed the RT-PCR reads into MiXCR, producing one record per CDR3 protein. Counted here are hundreds of thousands of distinct CDR3 sequences, 15% to 20% occurring once; the ten biggest clones make up roughly 7%. The CDR3 totals 12 residues. Germline V gene lookup returns CDR1 MGHRA and CDR2 YSYEKL. Between the trimmed V and J ends, which lost 3 bases and 7 bases, there was a span of 7 bases. This clonotype turned up a few times. This sequence was found in a human donor who was either an allogeneic HSCT recipient or a stem cell or donor lymphocyte infusion donor (not recorded which). It is not recorded whose cells these are; they may come from a transplant donor. Sequencing input: blood, either unsorted or a sorted T cell fraction (not recorded which). The chain recombines TRBV4-1 with TRBJ2-1; D unresolved. CDR3 protein: CASSHLGNEQFF. In DNA form, the CDR3 reads TGCGCCAGCAGCCACCTGGGGAATGAGCAGTTCTTC.